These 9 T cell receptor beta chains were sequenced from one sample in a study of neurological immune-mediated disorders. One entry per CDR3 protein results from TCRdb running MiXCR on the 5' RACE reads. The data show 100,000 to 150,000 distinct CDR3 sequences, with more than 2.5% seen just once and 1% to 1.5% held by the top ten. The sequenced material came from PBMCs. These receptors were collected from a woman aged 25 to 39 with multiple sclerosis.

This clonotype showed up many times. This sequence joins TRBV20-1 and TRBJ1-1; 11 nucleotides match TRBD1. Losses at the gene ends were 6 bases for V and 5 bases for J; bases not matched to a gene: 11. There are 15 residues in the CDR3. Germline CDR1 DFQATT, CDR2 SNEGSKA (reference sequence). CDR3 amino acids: CSAQFLRDRGTEAFF. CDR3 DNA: TGCAGTGCCCAGTTTCTTAGGGACAGGGGGACTGAAGCTTTCTTT.

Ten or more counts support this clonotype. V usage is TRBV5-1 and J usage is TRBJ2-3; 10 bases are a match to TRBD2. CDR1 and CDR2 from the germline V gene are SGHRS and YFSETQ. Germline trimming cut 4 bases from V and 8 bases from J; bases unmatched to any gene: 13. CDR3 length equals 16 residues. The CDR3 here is CASSAVTSGSGVTQYF. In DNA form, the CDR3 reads TGCGCCAGCAGCGCTGTGACTAGCGGGTCGGGCGTTACGCAGTATTTT. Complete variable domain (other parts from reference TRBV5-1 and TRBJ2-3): KAGVTQTPRYLIKTRGQQVTLSCSPISGHRSVSWYQQTPGQGLQFLFEYFSETQRNKGNFPGRFSGRQFSNSRSEMNVSTLELGDSALYLCASSAVTSGSGVTQYFGPGTRLTVL.

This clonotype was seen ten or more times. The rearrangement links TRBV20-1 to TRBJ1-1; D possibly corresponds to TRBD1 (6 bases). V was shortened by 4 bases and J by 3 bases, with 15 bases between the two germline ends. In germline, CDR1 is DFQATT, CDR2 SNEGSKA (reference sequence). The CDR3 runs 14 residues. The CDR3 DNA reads TGCAGTGCTACCCAAGGGGGTCGGGACACTGAAGCTTTCTTT. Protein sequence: CSATQGGRDTEAFF.

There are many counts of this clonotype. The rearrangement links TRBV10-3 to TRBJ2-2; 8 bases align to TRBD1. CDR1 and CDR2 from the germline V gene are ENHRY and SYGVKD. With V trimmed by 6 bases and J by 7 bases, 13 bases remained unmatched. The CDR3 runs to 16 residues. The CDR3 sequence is CAIRLSRQGADGELFF. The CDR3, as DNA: TGTGCCATCAGACTCTCGAGGCAGGGGGCAGACGGGGAGCTGTTTTTT.

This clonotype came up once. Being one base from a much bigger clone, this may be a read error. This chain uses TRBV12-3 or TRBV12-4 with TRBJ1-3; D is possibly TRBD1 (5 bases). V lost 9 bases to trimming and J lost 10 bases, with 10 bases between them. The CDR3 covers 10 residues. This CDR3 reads CASGGRTIYF. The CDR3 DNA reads TGTGCCAGTGGGGGGAGAACCATATATTTT.

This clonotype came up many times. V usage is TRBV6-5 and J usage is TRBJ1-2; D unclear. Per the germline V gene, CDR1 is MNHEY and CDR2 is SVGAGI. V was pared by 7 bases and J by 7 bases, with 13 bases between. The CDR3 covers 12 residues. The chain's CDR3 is CASTSRNGGYTF. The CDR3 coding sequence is TGTGCCAGCACCTCTCGCAACGGTGGCTACACCTTC.

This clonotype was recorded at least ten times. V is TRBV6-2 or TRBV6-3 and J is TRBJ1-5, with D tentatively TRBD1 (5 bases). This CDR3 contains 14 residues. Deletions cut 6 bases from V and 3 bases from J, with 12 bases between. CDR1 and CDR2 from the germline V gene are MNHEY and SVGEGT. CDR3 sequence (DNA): TGTGCCAGCAGGGGCTGGGGGTTCAATCAGCCCCAGCATTTT. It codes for CASRGWGFNQPQHF.

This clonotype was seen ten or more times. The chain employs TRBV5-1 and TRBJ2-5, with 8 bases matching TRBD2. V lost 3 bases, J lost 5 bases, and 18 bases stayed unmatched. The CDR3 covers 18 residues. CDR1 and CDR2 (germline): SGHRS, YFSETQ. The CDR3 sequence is CASSSQRPGGPMGETQYF. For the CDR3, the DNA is TGCGCCAGCAGCTCGCAACGCCCGGGAGGGCCGATGGGGGAGACCCAGTACTTC.

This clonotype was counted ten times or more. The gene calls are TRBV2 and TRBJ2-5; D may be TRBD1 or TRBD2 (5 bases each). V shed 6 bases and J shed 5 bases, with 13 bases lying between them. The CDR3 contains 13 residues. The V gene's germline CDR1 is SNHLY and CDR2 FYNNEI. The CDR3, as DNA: TGTGCCAGCAGCCCGGGACGGCGTGAGACCCAGTACTTC. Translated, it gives CASSPGRRETQYF.